The table lists the clone carrying this TCR beta chain with many counts. Its antigen is not identified. TCRdb itself ran the reads through MiXCR, one entry per CDR3 protein. The sample carries roughly 180,000 distinct CDR3 sequences, over 25% recorded once. These data originate in a study of T cell repertoires in cytomegalovirus infection. Study information: CMV infection together with matching HLA type was indicated by public TCR beta signatures. Study-wide findings and caveats: Across the ex vivo response, the dominant clonotypes were HLA-C-restricted CMV-specific TCR beta clonotypes.

CDR1 is SGHVS, CDR2 FNYEAQ, per germline. Trimming took off 6 bases at V and 0 bases at J, with 20 bases between the two ends. This CDR3 spans 17 amino acids. Sample: PBMCs. The sequence came from a human donor in good health (CMV status not recorded). Some clones in this sample may be carry-over from other donors' samples. The chain recombines TRBV7-6 with TRBJ1-1; TRBD1 is a possible D gene (5 bases). The CDR3 sequence is CASSRAGTGGLNTEAFF. CDR3 DNA sequence: TGTGCCAGCAGTCGCGCGGGGACGGGAGGTTTGAACACTGAAGCTTTCTTT. Full variable domain (missing parts from reference TRBV7-6 and TRBJ1-1): GAGVSQSPRYKVTKRGQDVALRCDPISGHVSLYWYRQALGQGPEFLTYFNYEAQQDKSGLPNDRFSAERPEGSISTLTIQRTEQRDSAMYRCASSRAGTGGLNTEAFFGQGTRLTVV.